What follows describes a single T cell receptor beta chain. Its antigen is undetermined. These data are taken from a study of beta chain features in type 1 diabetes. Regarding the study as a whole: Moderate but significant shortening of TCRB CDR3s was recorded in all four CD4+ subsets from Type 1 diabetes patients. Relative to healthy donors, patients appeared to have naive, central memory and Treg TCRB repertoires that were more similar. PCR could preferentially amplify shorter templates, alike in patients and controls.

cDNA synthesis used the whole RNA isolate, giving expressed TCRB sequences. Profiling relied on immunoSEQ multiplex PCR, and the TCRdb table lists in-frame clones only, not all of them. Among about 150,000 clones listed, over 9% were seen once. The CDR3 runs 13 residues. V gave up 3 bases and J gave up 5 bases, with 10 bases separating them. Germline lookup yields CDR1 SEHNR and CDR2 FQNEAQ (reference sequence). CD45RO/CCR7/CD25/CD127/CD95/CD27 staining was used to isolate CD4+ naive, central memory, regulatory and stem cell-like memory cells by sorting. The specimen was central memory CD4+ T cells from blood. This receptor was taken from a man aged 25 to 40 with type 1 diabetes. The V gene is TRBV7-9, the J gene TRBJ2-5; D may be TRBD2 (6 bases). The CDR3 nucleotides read TGTGCCAGCAGCTTGGGGGGATTGGAGACCCAGTACTTC. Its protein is CASSLGGLETQYF. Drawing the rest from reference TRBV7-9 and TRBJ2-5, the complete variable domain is DTGVSQNPRHKITKRGQNVTFRCDPISEHNRLYWYRQTLGQGPEFLTYFQNEAQLEKSRLLSDRFSAERPKGSFSTLEIQRTEQGDSAMYLCASSLGGLETQYFGPGTRLLVL.